This TCR beta chain originates from a study of blood T cell repertoires in COVID-19. The wider study: PBMCs, B-cell-depleted T cells, or T cells provided the cDNA or gDNA that made up the material.

Germline V gene sequence: CDR1 SNHLY, CDR2 FYNNEI. This CDR3 has 12 amino acids. The germline V and J ends were trimmed by 6 bases and 14 bases, with 16 bases remaining between them. Original data processing: Estimation of nucleated cell counts relied on the amplification of reference gene primers. Generated by immunoSEQ multiplex PCR, the TCRdb table keeps only in-frame clones and is missing some. The DNA gave D and trimming, while V, J and clone size come from that table. The table shows roughly 150,000 clones, with roughly four fifths occurring only once. Sequenced input: peripheral blood. This sequence joins TRBV2 and TRBJ1-4; maybe TRBD1 (5 bases). The receptor was isolated from a man between 70 and 80 years old who had recovered from COVID-19. CDR3: CASSAGPAGLFF. CDR3 sequence (DNA): TGTGCCAGCAGCGCAGGACCGGCAGGGCTGTTTTTT.